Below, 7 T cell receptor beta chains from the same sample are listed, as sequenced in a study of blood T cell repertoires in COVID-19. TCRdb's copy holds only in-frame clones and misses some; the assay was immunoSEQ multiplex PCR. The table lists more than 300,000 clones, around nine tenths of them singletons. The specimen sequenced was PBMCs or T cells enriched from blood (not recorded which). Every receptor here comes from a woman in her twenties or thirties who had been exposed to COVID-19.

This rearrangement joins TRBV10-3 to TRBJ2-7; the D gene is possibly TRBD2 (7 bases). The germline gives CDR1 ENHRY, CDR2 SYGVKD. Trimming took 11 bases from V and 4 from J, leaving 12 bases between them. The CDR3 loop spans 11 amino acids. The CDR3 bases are TGTGCCGCCGGGGGGCAGTACGAGCAGTACTTC. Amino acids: CAAGGQYEQYF.

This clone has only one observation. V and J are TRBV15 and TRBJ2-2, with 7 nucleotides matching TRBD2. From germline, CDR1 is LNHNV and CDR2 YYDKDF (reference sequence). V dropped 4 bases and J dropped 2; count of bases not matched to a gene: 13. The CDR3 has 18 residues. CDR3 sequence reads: CATSNYIGSGANTGELFF. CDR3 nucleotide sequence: TGTGCCACCAGCAACTATATCGGAAGCGGGGCAAACACCGGGGAGCTGTTTTTT.

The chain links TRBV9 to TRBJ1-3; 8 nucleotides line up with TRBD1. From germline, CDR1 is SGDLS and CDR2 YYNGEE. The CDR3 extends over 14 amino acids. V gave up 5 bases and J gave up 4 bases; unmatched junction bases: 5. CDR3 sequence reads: CASSTGQGGNTIYF. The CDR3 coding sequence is TGTGCCAGCAGTACAGGACAGGGAGGAAACACCATATATTTT.

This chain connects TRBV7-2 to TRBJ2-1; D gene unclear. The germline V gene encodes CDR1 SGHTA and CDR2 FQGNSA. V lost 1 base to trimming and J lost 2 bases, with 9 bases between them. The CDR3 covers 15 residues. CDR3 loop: CASSLGDPAYNEQFF. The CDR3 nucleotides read TGTGCCAGCAGCTTAGGCGATCCCGCCTACAATGAGCAGTTCTTC.

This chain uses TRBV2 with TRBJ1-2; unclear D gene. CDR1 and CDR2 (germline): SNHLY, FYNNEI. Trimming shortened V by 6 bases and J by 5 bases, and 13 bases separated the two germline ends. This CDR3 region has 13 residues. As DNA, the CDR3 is TGTGCCAGCAGCTTCTTCCAGGAATATGGCTACACCTTC. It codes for CASSFFQEYGYTF.

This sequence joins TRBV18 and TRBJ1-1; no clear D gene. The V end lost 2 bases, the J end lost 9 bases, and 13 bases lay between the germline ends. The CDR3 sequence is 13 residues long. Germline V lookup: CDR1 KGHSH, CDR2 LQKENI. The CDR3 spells CASSPFGSEQAFF. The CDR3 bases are TGTGCCAGCTCACCATTCGGAAGCGAACAAGCTTTCTTT.

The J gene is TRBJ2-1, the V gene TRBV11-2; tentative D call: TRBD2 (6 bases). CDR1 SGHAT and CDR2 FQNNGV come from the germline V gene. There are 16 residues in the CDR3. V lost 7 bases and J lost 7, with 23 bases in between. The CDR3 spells CASTLQRGSNGNEQFF. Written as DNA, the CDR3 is TGTGCCAGCACCCTTCAACGGGGGAGCAATGGTAATGAGCAGTTCTTC.